This T cell receptor (beta chain) derives from a study of cytomegalovirus exposure and HLA in healthy donors. Study-wide background: A later analysis reported the same platform for the 90 to 150 validation repertoires and the roughly 670 first-cohort repertoires.

Clones were read by immunoSEQ multiplex PCR, and TCRdb kept only the in-frame ones, dropping some. The sample carries around 250,000 clones, roughly 89% recorded once. Germline CDR1 reads SGHTA; CDR2 reads FQGNSA. V gave up 4 bases and J gave up 3 bases; unmatched junction bases: 3. The CDR3 loop spans 15 amino acids. Sequences were obtained from PBMCs. The source of this sequence is a woman aged 18-29 years in good health and CMV-seronegative. The rearrangement joins TRBV7-2 to TRBJ1-3; 10 bases are a match to TRBD1. CDR3 region: CASSSDRGYGNTIYF. The CDR3 DNA follows: TGTGCCAGCAGCTCGGACAGGGGGTATGGAAACACCATATATTTT.